This T cell receptor (beta chain) was retrieved from a study of cytomegalovirus exposure and HLA in healthy donors. In regard to this clone: The same CDR3 also results from other DNA sequences found in this sample.

Vbeta (60) and Jbeta (13) primers were used in the PCR. Here immunoSEQ multiplex PCR was the method, and the copy in TCRdb shows in-frame clones only, minus some. The table records under 200,000 clones, roughly 83% of them present only once. Germline CDR1 is SQVTM and CDR2 is ANQGSEA. The CDR3 is made up of 12 amino acids. V shed 4 bases and J shed 5 bases, with 6 bases lying between them. The rearrangement joins TRBV29-1 to TRBJ1-6; D possibly corresponds to TRBD1 (6 bases). The sample taken for sequencing was PBMCs. The sequence came from a woman in her 50s in good health and CMV-seronegative. CDR3 protein: CSVGDNNSPLHF. CDR3 nucleotides: TGCAGCGTTGGGGACAATAATTCACCCCTCCACTTT.